The 27 T cell receptor beta chains in this list originate from one sample, sequenced in a study of cytomegalovirus exposure and HLA in healthy donors. The primer mix had 60 Vbeta and 13 Jbeta primers. Sequencing was performed with immunoSEQ multiplex PCR; in TCRdb, only in-frame clones are kept and a portion is missing. Of approximately 120,000 clones detected, 70% to 80% appear once; the ten largest clones hold roughly 3.6%. The sample consisted of PBMCs. The receptors were gathered from a man aged 30 to 39 in good health and CMV-seronegative.

The CDR3 reads CAWRRDNNYGYTF. CDR3 bases: TGTGCCTGGAGACGGGACAATAACTATGGCTACACCTTC. This chain joins TRBV30 and TRBJ1-2, with D possibly matching TRBD1 (6 bases). Trimming removed 3 bases at V and 1 base at J, with 9 bases between. The CDR3 totals 13 residues. CDR1 GTSNPN and CDR2 SVGIG come from the germline V gene (reference sequence).

The chain carries TRBV6-5 and TRBJ1-2; D is uncertain. Germline V gene data show CDR1 as MNHEY and CDR2 as SVGAGI. Trimming took off 0 bases at V and 5 bases at J, with 13 bases between the two ends. There are 15 residues in the CDR3. The CDR3 is CASSYSTYNFYGYTF. The CDR3 DNA reads TGTGCCAGCAGTTACTCGACTTACAATTTTTATGGCTACACCTTC.

The J gene is TRBJ1-3, the V gene TRBV6-5; 8 bases are a match to TRBD1. Germline assignment: CDR1 MNHEY and CDR2 SVGAGI. The junction had 7 bases not matched to a gene; V was cut back by 8 bases and J by 4 bases. The CDR3 sequence is 14 residues long. Here the CDR3 reads CASYHRGYGNTIYF. The CDR3 DNA sequence: TGTGCCAGCTACCACAGGGGGTACGGAAACACCATATATTTT.

The J gene is TRBJ1-4, the V gene TRBV6-1, with TRBD1 identical over 7 bases. Trimming cost V 8 bases and J 7 bases; bases outside gene matches: 7. This CDR3 contains 13 residues. Looked up from germline, CDR1 is MNHNS and CDR2 is SASEGT. CDR3 amino acids: CASERGRGEKLFF. The CDR3 DNA follows: TGTGCCAGCGAAAGGGGGCGCGGTGAAAAACTGTTTTTT.

This clone was seen a few times. The rearrangement links TRBV29-1 to TRBJ1-5, with TRBD1 matching over 9 bases. The CDR3 extends over 18 amino acids. CDR1 and CDR2 (germline): SQVTM, ANQGSEA. Trimming took 7 bases from V and 2 from J; bases not matched to a gene: 18. The CDR3 nucleotides are TGCAGCGAAAGTCCTGTGGGACAGGGCGAATTGGGCAATCAGCCCCAGCATTTT. It is translated as CSESPVGQGELGNQPQHF.

This clone has a single count. This chain uses TRBV6-5 with TRBJ1-2; no reliable D call. Germline CDR1 MNHEY, CDR2 SVGAGI. Trimming pared 0 bases from V and 8 bases from J, leaving 16 bases between. This CDR3 region has 15 residues. The CDR3 DNA follows: TGTGCCAGCAGTTACTCAAAGTATGGGGAGTGGGGCTACACCTTC. It specifies CASSYSKYGEWGYTF.

J is TRBJ2-5 and V is TRBV5-1, with TRBD1 as a possible D gene (6 bases). From germline, CDR1 is SGHRS and CDR2 YFSETQ. V dropped 5 bases and J dropped 2 bases, with 10 bases sitting between them. The CDR3 consists of 13 residues. CDR3 sequence: CASRIGGQETQYF. CDR3 DNA sequence: TGCGCCAGCAGGATAGGGGGTCAAGAGACCCAGTACTTC.

This clone was recorded a few times. The V and J genes are TRBV18 and TRBJ1-1; TRBD1 agrees at 8 bases. The CDR3 sequence is 17 residues long. V lost 3 bases to trimming and J lost 0 bases; unmatched junction nucleotides: 9. From germline, CDR1 is KGHSH and CDR2 LQKENI. In DNA, the CDR3 is TGTGCCAGCTCACCCCGGGCAGGGGGCCTTATGAACACTGAAGCTTTCTTT. This translates into CASSPRAGGLMNTEAFF.

The chain recombines TRBV7-2 with TRBJ2-1; 11 bases are shared with TRBD1. The CDR3 runs 15 residues. V shed 7 bases and J 3 bases; nucleotides not matched to a gene: 5. Germline V CDR1 and CDR2: SGHTA, FQGNSA. The CDR3, as DNA: TGTGCCAGCATATCCGGGACAGGGGGCTACAATGAGCAGTTCTTC. Its translation is CASISGTGGYNEQFF.

V and J are TRBV9 and TRBJ1-4, with TRBD1 as a possible D gene (6 bases). This CDR3 is 15 amino acids long. V was shortened by 0 bases and J by 3 bases, with 9 bases between the two germline ends. Germline-derived CDR1 and CDR2 are SGDLS and YYNGEE. CDR3 sequence (DNA): TGTGCCAGCAGCGTAGGGAGGACAGCTAATGAAAAACTGTTTTTT. This translates into CASSVGRTANEKLFF. The entire variable domain, with the rest obtained from reference TRBV9 and TRBJ1-4, is as follows: DSGVTQTPKHLITATGQRVTLRCSPRSGDLSVYWYQQSLDQGLQFLIQYYNGEERAKGNILERFSAQQFPDLHSELNLSSLELGDSALYFCASSVGRTANEKLFFGSGTQLSVL.

Comment on this clone: Different DNA sequences within this sample yield the same CDR3. The chain links TRBV27 to TRBJ2-1; the match to TRBD2 covers 9 bases. The V segment lost 3 bases and the J segment 4 bases; nucleotides outside the gene matches: 7. CDR3 length: 16 amino acids. The V gene's germline CDR1 is MNHEY and CDR2 SMNVEV (reference sequence). The CDR3 DNA reads as TGTGCCAGCAGTTTCACGCTAGCGGGAATTTACAATGAGCAGTTCTTC. This translates into CASSFTLAGIYNEQFF.

The chain joins TRBV6-5 to TRBJ2-3, with no clear D. The germline V and J ends were trimmed by 4 bases and 1 base, with 6 bases remaining between them. Germline-derived CDR1 and CDR2 are MNHEY and SVGAGI. This CDR3 is built from 13 residues. CDR3 sequence: CASSWPGTDTQYF. Written as DNA, the CDR3 is TGTGCCAGCAGTTGGCCTGGCACAGATACGCAGTATTTT.

The gene calls are TRBV7-8 and TRBJ1-2; 7 nucleotides match TRBD1. The CDR3 is made up of 16 amino acids. V gave up 0 bases and J gave up 4 bases; unmatched junction bases: 8. Germline V CDR1 and CDR2: SGHVS, FQNEAQ. The CDR3 bases are TGTGCCAGCAGCTTAGCGAGGACCCAGGGGGGCTATGGCTACACCTTC. Translation gives CASSLARTQGGYGYTF.

This clone was detected only once. This sequence joins TRBV28 and TRBJ1-5; D gene ambiguous. CDR3 length: 13 amino acids. Germline V gene data show CDR1 as MDHEN and CDR2 as SYDVKM. V shed 8 bases and J shed 0 bases, with 8 bases lying between them. The CDR3 region is CASLQDSNQPQHF. For the CDR3, the DNA is TGTGCCAGCCTCCAGGATAGCAATCAGCCCCAGCATTTT.

The chain links TRBV7-2 to TRBJ2-1; D might be TRBD2 (6 bases). This CDR3 comprises 15 residues. Germline V gene lookup returns CDR1 SGHTA and CDR2 FQGNSA. V lost 0 bases, J lost 8 bases, and 14 bases lay in between. The CDR3 sequence is CASSLARRGRHEQFF. The DNA of the CDR3 is TGTGCCAGCAGCTTAGCGCGTAGAGGGAGGCATGAGCAGTTCTTC.

The rearrangement joins TRBV10-3 to TRBJ2-3; 7 bases line up with TRBD2. J lost 2 bases, V lost 11 bases, and 7 bases had no gene match. Germline values: CDR1 ENHRY, CDR2 SYGVKD. The CDR3 is made up of 13 amino acids. CDR3 residues: CAATGGSTDTQYF. The CDR3 DNA is TGTGCCGCCACCGGGGGGTCCACAGATACGCAGTATTTT.

V gene TRBV7-2 combines with J gene TRBJ1-1; TRBD1 matches 7 bases. V lost 0 bases, J lost 10 bases, and 5 bases stayed unmatched. This CDR3 is 13 amino acids long. CDR1 SGHTA and CDR2 FQGNSA come from the germline V gene. The DNA for the CDR3 is TGTGCCAGCAGCTTAGCAGGGGGCCAAAGAGCTTTCTTT. The encoded protein is CASSLAGGQRAFF.

This clone occurred a few times. The gene calls are TRBV5-6 and TRBJ1-1, with 10 bases lining up with TRBD1. The CDR3 has 15 residues. J gave up 11 bases and V 1 base, and 11 bases lay outside the gene matches. The germline CDR1 and CDR2 sequences are SGHDT and YYEEEE. Here the CDR3 DNA reads TGTGCCAGCAGCTTGTACGGGACAGGGGCAGCTGCGGCTTTCTTT. Encoded protein: CASSLYGTGAAAAFF. The variable domain in full, with the rest retrieved from reference TRBV5-6 and TRBJ1-1, is DAGVTQSPTHLIKTRGQQVTLRCSPKSGHDTVSWYQQALGQGPQFIFQYYEEEERQRGNFPDRFSGHQFPNYSSELNVNALLLGDSALYLCASSLYGTGAAAAFFGQGTRLTVV.

This clone was seen only once. The chain employs TRBV2 and TRBJ1-2; D is unclear. V gave up 2 bases and J gave up 4 bases, with 14 bases separating them. Germline loops: CDR1 SNHLY, CDR2 FYNNEI. The length of the CDR3 is 15 residues. The CDR3 region is CASSENAILPYGYTF. DNA for the CDR3: TGTGCCAGCAGTGAAAACGCGATCCTCCCCTATGGCTACACCTTC.

V is TRBV28 and J is TRBJ2-6; D uncertain. V shed 6 bases and J shed 4 bases, with 4 bases lying between them. The CDR3 has 12 residues. Per the germline V gene, CDR1 is MDHEN and CDR2 is SYDVKM. The CDR3 DNA reads TGTGCCAGCAGAACAGGGGCCAACGTCCTGACTTTC. Translating gives CASRTGANVLTF.

This chain joins TRBV27 and TRBJ2-7, with 7 bases matching TRBD1. After removal of 6 bases from V and 4 bases from J, the junction contained 6 bases not matched to a gene. CDR3 size: 13 residues. CDR1 and CDR2 (germline): MNHEY, SMNVEV (reference sequence). The CDR3 nucleotides are TGTGCCAGCAGGGGACAGATGACTTACGAGCAGTACTTC. The encoded protein is CASRGQMTYEQYF.

The chain carries TRBV18 and TRBJ1-4; 7 bases line up with TRBD1. V shed 3 bases, J shed 7 bases, and the junction held 8 bases outside the gene matches. This CDR3 contains 15 residues. The V gene's germline CDR1 is KGHSH and CDR2 LQKENI. This CDR3 reads CASSPLQGLGEKLFF. For the CDR3, the DNA is TGTGCCAGCTCACCGCTACAGGGGCTTGGTGAAAAACTGTTTTTT.

This clone was seen a few times. This chain joins TRBV6-1 and TRBJ1-2; D is unclear. This CDR3 spans 15 amino acids. V was trimmed by 4 bases and J by 0 bases, leaving 12 bases between them. Germline V lookup: CDR1 MNHNS, CDR2 SASEGT. CDR3 protein: CASSAKILANYGYTF. In DNA, the CDR3 is TGTGCCAGCAGTGCGAAAATTTTAGCTAACTATGGCTACACCTTC.

The chain joins TRBV11-2 to TRBJ1-2, with D possibly TRBD1 on 6 matching bases. Germline V lookup: CDR1 SGHAT, CDR2 FQNNGV. The CDR3 runs 16 residues. Deletions cut 5 bases from V and 0 bases from J, with 16 bases between. CDR3 in amino acids: CASSTSWGPTNYGYTF. CDR3 nucleotides: TGTGCCAGCAGCACCAGTTGGGGGCCGACTAACTATGGCTACACCTTC. Using reference TRBV11-2 and TRBJ1-2 for the parts outside the CDR3, the full variable domain is EAGVAQSPRYKIIEKRQSVAFWCNPISGHATLYWYQQILGQGPKLLIQFQNNGVVDDSQLPKDRFSAERLKGVDSTLKIQPAKLEDSAVYLCASSTSWGPTNYGYTFGSGTRLTVV.

The sample holds one count of this clone. This rearrangement joins TRBV14 to TRBJ1-6; perhaps TRBD1 as D (6 bases). Per the germline V gene, CDR1 is SGHDN and CDR2 is FVKESK. The V end was cut by 2 bases, the J end by 7 bases, with 9 bases between. The CDR3 has 14 amino acids. The CDR3 DNA follows: TGTGCCAGCAGCCAATCAGGGACAAATTCACCCCTCCACTTT. Amino acids: CASSQSGTNSPLHF.

The chain is built from TRBV28 and TRBJ1-1, with 7 bases matching TRBD1. CDR3 size: 15 residues. V dropped 3 bases and J dropped 1; count of bases not matched to a gene: 5. Germline values: CDR1 MDHEN, CDR2 SYDVKM. In DNA, the CDR3 is TGTGCCAGCAGTTTTTCCGACAGGGCGAACACTGAAGCTTTCTTT. Its translation: CASSFSDRANTEAFF.

This rearrangement joins TRBV4-3 to TRBJ2-1, with 9 bases aligning to TRBD2. This CDR3 region has 16 residues. V shed 8 bases, J shed 8 bases, and the junction held 16 bases outside the gene matches. Germline V lookup: CDR1 LGHNA, CDR2 YSLEER. CDR3 protein: CASCSPRRGGTDEQFF. In nucleotides, the CDR3 is TGCGCCAGCTGCTCCCCTCGGCGGGGGGGAACCGATGAGCAGTTCTTC.